In this sample, the clone carrying this T cell receptor (beta chain) turned up a few times. Its antigen is undetermined. UMIs and sample barcodes were carried by the TCR alpha and TCR beta cDNA libraries that 5'RACE produced using constant-segment primers. TCRdb reanalysed the 5' RACE reads using MiXCR and keeps one entry per CDR3 protein. The sample records a few hundred thousand distinct CDR3 sequences, under 12% being singletons. The data originate from a study of T-cell memory formation after mild COVID-19. Study-wide background: Largely, the TCR clusters proved donor specific.

Overall study results and limits: Clones that contracted clustered mainly in CM and EM if CD4+ and in EMRA if CD8+.

Germline CDR1 and CDR2: SGDLS and YYNGEE. The CDR3 is 14 residues long. Trimming pared 0 bases from V and 1 base from J, leaving 7 bases between. This chain joins TRBV9 and TRBJ1-2; D unresolved. The receptor was derived from a man aged 18 to 30 who had mild COVID-19 (a few samples of this study predate the infection). Cell type and time point are not known. Sequences were obtained from PBMCs or a T cell subset sorted from them (not recorded which). For the CDR3, the DNA is TGTGCCAGCAGCGTAGGCCAGGATAACTATGGCTACACCTTC. Its translation is CASSVGQDNYGYTF.